The 23 T cell receptor beta chains listed next were all sequenced from one sample in a study of OX40 agonist ivuxolimab in advanced cancers. Profiling relied on immunoSEQ multiplex PCR, and the TCRdb table lists in-frame clones only, not all of them. Of over 95,000 clones listed, roughly 83% are singletons. Sequenced here: CD4+ or CD8+ T cells sorted from blood, sampled in a trial of the OX40 agonist ivuxolimab. These TCRs come from an adult with an advanced solid tumor such as melanoma, head and neck, liver or kidney cancer.

The chain couples TRBV5-1 to TRBJ2-1; D remains ambiguous. Germline CDR1 SGHRS, CDR2 YFSETQ. The CDR3 consists of 16 residues. V was clipped by 0 bases and J by 4 bases, with 14 bases between them. The CDR3 DNA reads TGCGCCAGCAGCTTGGCCAGTCTGGCACCTTACAATGAGCAGTTCTTC. Translating gives CASSLASLAPYNEQFF.

V usage is TRBV5-1 and J usage is TRBJ2-1, with a tentative D call TRBD2 (6 bases). There are 16 residues in the CDR3. The ends were cut back, 5 bases at V and 2 bases at J, with 17 bases in the middle. Germline assignment: CDR1 SGHRS and CDR2 YFSETQ. CDR3 residues: CASSLGAGSTYNEQFF. In nucleotides, the CDR3 is TGCGCCAGCAGTCTCGGGGCGGGATCCACCTACAATGAGCAGTTCTTC.

This clone turned up a few times. This sequence joins TRBV18 and TRBJ1-5; 7 bases match TRBD1. Trimming removed 2 bases from V and 9 bases from J; junction bases left unmatched: 13. This CDR3 is 16 amino acids long. Germline V CDR1 and CDR2: KGHSH, LQKENI. DNA of the CDR3: TGTGCCAGCTCACCAAATTCAGGAGACAGGGCAGGGCCCCAGCATTTT. Its protein is CASSPNSGDRAGPQHF.

The CDR3 loop reads CASREEANYGYTF. In DNA form, the CDR3 reads TGTGCCAGCAGGGAAGAGGCTAACTATGGCTACACCTTC. This chain connects TRBV28 to TRBJ1-2; no firm D call. Per the germline V gene, CDR1 is MDHEN and CDR2 is SYDVKM. The CDR3 is made up of 13 amino acids. V lost 6 bases, J lost 0 bases, and 8 bases lay in between.

This chain uses TRBV18 with TRBJ1-5; weak D call: TRBD1 (5 bases). The CDR3 spans 16 residues. Germline CDR1 and CDR2: KGHSH and LQKENI. The V end lost 1 base, the J end lost 0 bases, and 10 bases lay between the germline ends. CDR3: CASSPRGAGSNQPQHF. As DNA, the CDR3 is TGTGCCAGCTCACCACGAGGGGCAGGTAGCAATCAGCCCCAGCATTTT.

The chain combines TRBV7-6 with TRBJ2-3; D unresolved. V lost 2 bases and J 1 base, leaving 16 bases between the germline ends. The V gene's germline CDR1 is SGHVS and CDR2 FNYEAQ. The CDR3 covers 17 residues. The CDR3 sequence is CASSLRPSEIRTDTQYF. The CDR3, as DNA: TGTGCCAGCAGCTTAAGACCCTCGGAGATTCGCACAGATACGCAGTATTTT.

The gene calls are TRBV5-1 and TRBJ2-7, with 7 bases matching TRBD2. V shed 4 bases, J shed 0 bases, and the junction held 16 bases outside the gene matches. The CDR3 extends over 18 amino acids. Germline CDR1 and CDR2: SGHRS and YFSETQ. CDR3 sequence: CASSPGSLAATSSYEQYF. CDR3 nucleotides: TGCGCCAGCAGCCCTGGAAGCCTAGCGGCTACCAGCTCCTACGAGCAGTACTTC.

The V gene is TRBV5-1, the J gene TRBJ1-6, with 8 bases aligning to TRBD1. This CDR3 is built from 15 residues. V shed 2 bases, J shed 5 bases, and the junction held 3 bases outside the gene matches. The germline gives CDR1 SGHRS, CDR2 YFSETQ. The CDR3 DNA follows: TGCGCCAGCAGCTTTTCAGGGGGCGATAATTCACCCCTCCACTTT. Its translation is CASSFSGGDNSPLHF. The variable domain in full, with the rest retrieved from reference TRBV5-1 and TRBJ1-6, is KAGVTQTPRYLIKTRGQQVTLSCSPISGHRSVSWYQQTPGQGLQFLFEYFSETQRNKGNFPGRFSGRQFSNSRSEMNVSTLELGDSALYLCASSFSGGDNSPLHFGNGTRLTVT.

The sample holds one count of this clone. The J gene is TRBJ2-7, the V gene TRBV4-3; 7 nucleotides match TRBD2. Germline V gene data show CDR1 as LGHNA and CDR2 as YSLEER. V was pared by 3 bases and J by 0 bases, with 5 bases of the junction left unmatched. The CDR3 covers 15 residues. The CDR3 DNA sequence: TGCGCCAGCAGCCAGGGAACTAGCGACTCCTACGAGCAGTACTTC. This translates into CASSQGTSDSYEQYF.

V usage is TRBV9 and J usage is TRBJ2-3; D might be TRBD2 (5 bases). This CDR3 contains 15 residues. V was clipped by 0 bases and J by 7 bases, with 15 bases between them. The germline CDR1 and CDR2 sequences are SGDLS and YYNGEE. The CDR3, as DNA: TGTGCCAGCAGCGTAGACCTAGCCTCGAGTTATACGCAGTATTTT. It codes for CASSVDLASSYTQYF.

The gene calls are TRBV2 and TRBJ2-1; D is unclear. Trimming stripped 8 bases from V and 9 bases from J, with 8 bases between. CDR3 length: 10 residues. Germline assignment: CDR1 SNHLY and CDR2 FYNNEI. The CDR3 sequence is CASFPSEQFF. The CDR3 nucleotides are TGTGCCAGCTTCCCCAGTGAGCAGTTCTTC.

This clone occurred once. The genes are TRBV7-7 and TRBJ2-1, with D unclear. The CDR3 runs to 13 residues. Trimming cost V 4 bases and J 4 bases, with 8 bases left between them. CDR1 is SSHAT, CDR2 FNYEAQ, per germline (reference sequence). The DNA for the CDR3 is TGTGCCAGCAGCTCATCTAGGTACAATGAGCAGTTCTTC. As protein: CASSSSRYNEQFF.

V gene TRBV6-5 combines with J gene TRBJ2-7; 9 bases align to TRBD1. The CDR3 is 13 residues long. Germline values: CDR1 MNHEY, CDR2 SVGAGI. The ends lost 6 bases at V and 4 bases at J; junction bases unmatched: 4. The CDR3 sequence: CASSRQGEYEQYF. CDR3 coding DNA: TGTGCCAGCAGCCGACAGGGGGAATACGAGCAGTACTTC.

V gene TRBV9 combines with J gene TRBJ2-3, with 7 bases that match TRBD2. J was trimmed by 4 bases and V by 3 bases; bases with no gene match: 17. The CDR3 spans 18 residues. Per germline, CDR1 SGDLS and CDR2 YYNGEE. CDR3 in amino acids: CASSAGGGRGRGPDTQYF. CDR3 in DNA: TGTGCCAGCAGCGCGGGGGGAGGTAGAGGGCGGGGACCAGATACGCAGTATTTT. Looking up the rest from reference TRBV9 and TRBJ2-3 gives the full variable domain: DSGVTQTPKHLITATGQRVTLRCSPRSGDLSVYWYQQSLDQGLQFLIQYYNGEERAKGNILERFSAQQFPDLHSELNLSSLELGDSALYFCASSAGGGRGRGPDTQYFGPGTRLTVL.

The CDR3, as DNA: TGTGCCAGCAGCCAGAGGGAGAGGGGAAAACCCCTACGGTCTATTGAGCAGTACTTC. Protein sequence: CASSQRERGKPLRSIEQYF. The V and J genes are TRBV14 and TRBJ2-7; D could derive from TRBD1 or TRBD2 (5 bases each). CDR1 and CDR2 (germline): SGHDN, FVKESK. The V end was cut by 3 bases, the J end by 7 bases, with 31 bases between. This CDR3 is built from 19 residues.

This chain connects TRBV7-2 to TRBJ1-5; perhaps TRBD1 as D (5 bases). The CDR3 sequence is 15 residues long. CDR1 and CDR2 (germline): SGHTA, FQGNSA. V was cut by 2 bases and J by 4 bases, with 12 bases left in between. The CDR3 spells CASSLHMGQNQPQHF. The DNA of the CDR3 is TGTGCCAGCAGCTTACACATGGGGCAGAATCAGCCCCAGCATTTT.

About this clone: A junction boundary mismatches the germline segment, possibly from a read error. The gene calls are TRBV28 and TRBJ2-2; D might be TRBD2 (5 bases). The CDR3 spans 14 residues. Germline-derived CDR1 and CDR2 are MDHEN and SYDVKM. Written as DNA, the CDR3 is TGCGCCAGCAGCCCCTACGGGGACACCGGGGAGCTGTTTTTT. This sequence encodes CASSPYGDTGELFF.

This clone was recorded once. V usage is TRBV15 and J usage is TRBJ1-2, with 8 nucleotides matching TRBD1. The CDR3 runs to 13 residues. V lost 3 bases, J lost 4 bases, and 1 base stayed unmatched. Germline CDR1 and CDR2: LNHNV and YYDKDF (reference sequence). CDR3 DNA sequence: TGTGCCACCAGCAGTGGACAGGGCTATGGCTACACCTTC. Protein sequence: CATSSGQGYGYTF.

The count of this clone is one. V and J are TRBV4-1 and TRBJ2-7; D gene unclear. There are 16 residues in the CDR3. CDR1 and CDR2 (germline): MGHRA, YSYEKL. The V end lost 2 bases, the J end lost 6 bases, and 20 bases lay between the germline ends. As DNA, the CDR3 is TGCGCCAGCAGCCAATCGACGACTGGGTTCGTTCTCGAGCAGTACTTC. Protein: CASSQSTTGFVLEQYF.

This clone was counted a few times. The V call is TRBV2, the J call TRBJ1-2, with 8 bases identical to TRBD1. This CDR3 spans 13 amino acids. CDR1 and CDR2 (germline): SNHLY, FYNNEI. The V gene end was trimmed by 7 bases and the J gene end by 3 bases; junction bases not matched to a gene: 4. CDR3: CASKTGGDYGYTF. CDR3 nucleotides: TGTGCCAGCAAAACAGGGGGAGACTATGGCTACACCTTC.

The J gene is TRBJ1-2, the V gene TRBV5-1; 7 nucleotides align to TRBD1. CDR1 and CDR2 (germline): SGHRS, YFSETQ. Germline trimming cut 2 bases from V and 7 bases from J; bases unmatched to any gene: 2. The CDR3 has 12 residues. The CDR3 DNA is TGCGCCAGCAGCTTCGGACAGGCTGGCTACACCTTC. Its translation is CASSFGQAGYTF.

This clone was detected only once. The chain uses TRBV5-4 and TRBJ2-7; 11 positions match TRBD1. V lost 6 bases, J lost 0 bases, and 5 bases stayed unmatched. Looked up from germline, CDR1 is SGHNT and CDR2 is YYREEE (reference sequence). The CDR3 consists of 15 residues. DNA for the CDR3: TGTGCCAGCACCCTGGGACAGGGGGGCTCCTACGAGCAGTACTTC. The encoded protein is CASTLGQGGSYEQYF.

This chain joins TRBV6-6 and TRBJ1-6; 7 nucleotides agree with TRBD1. The CDR3 has 14 amino acids. Germline CDR1 MNHNY, CDR2 SVGAGI (reference sequence). The V gene end was trimmed by 2 bases and the J gene end by 8 bases; junction bases not matched to a gene: 3. CDR3 protein: CASSYSQGDSPLHF. Here the CDR3 DNA reads TGTGCCAGCAGTTACAGTCAGGGGGATTCACCCCTCCACTTT.